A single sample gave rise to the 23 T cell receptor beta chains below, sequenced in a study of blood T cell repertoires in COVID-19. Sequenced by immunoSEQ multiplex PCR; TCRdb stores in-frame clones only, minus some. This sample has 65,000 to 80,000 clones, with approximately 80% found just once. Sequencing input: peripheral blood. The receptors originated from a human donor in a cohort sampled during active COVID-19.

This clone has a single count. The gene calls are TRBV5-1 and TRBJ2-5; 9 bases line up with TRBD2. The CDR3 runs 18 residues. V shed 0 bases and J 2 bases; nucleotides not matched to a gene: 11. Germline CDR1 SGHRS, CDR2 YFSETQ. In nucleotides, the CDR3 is TGCGCCAGCAGCTTGGCAGTTGTGGCTAGCGGGGAACAAGAGACCCAGTACTTC. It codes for CASSLAVVASGEQETQYF.

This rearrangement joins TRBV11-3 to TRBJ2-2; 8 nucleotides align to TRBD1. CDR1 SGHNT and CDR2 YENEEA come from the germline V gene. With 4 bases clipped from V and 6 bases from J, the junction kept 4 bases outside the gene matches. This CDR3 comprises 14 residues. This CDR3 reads CASSSGQGAGELFF. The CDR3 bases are TGTGCCAGCAGCTCCGGACAGGGCGCCGGGGAGCTGTTTTTT.

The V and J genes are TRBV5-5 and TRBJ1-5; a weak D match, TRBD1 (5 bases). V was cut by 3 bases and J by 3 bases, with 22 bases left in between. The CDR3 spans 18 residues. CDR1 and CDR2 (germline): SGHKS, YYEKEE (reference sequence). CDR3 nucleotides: TGTGCCAGCAGCTCGCTCCCTGACATGTCAGGGTACAATCAGCCCCAGCATTTT. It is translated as CASSSLPDMSGYNQPQHF.

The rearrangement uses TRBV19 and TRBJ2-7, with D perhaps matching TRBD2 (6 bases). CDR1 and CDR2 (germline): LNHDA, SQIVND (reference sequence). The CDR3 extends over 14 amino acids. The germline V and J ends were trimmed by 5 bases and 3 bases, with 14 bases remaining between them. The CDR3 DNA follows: TGTGCCAGTAGTTCTGCGTGGACTAACTACGAGCAGTACTTC. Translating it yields CASSSAWTNYEQYF.

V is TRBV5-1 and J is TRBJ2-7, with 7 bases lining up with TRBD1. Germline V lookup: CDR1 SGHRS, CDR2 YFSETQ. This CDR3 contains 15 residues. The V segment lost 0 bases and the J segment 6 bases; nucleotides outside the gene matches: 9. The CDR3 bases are TGCGCCAGCAGCTTGGGAACAGGGGTAGGAGGCGAGCAGTACTTC. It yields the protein CASSLGTGVGGEQYF.

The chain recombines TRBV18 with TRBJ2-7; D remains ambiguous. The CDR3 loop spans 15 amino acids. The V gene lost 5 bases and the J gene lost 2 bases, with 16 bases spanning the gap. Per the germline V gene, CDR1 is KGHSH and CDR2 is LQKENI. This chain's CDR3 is CASSDPRPATYEQYF. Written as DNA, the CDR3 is TGTGCCAGCTCAGACCCCAGGCCAGCCACCTACGAGCAGTACTTC.

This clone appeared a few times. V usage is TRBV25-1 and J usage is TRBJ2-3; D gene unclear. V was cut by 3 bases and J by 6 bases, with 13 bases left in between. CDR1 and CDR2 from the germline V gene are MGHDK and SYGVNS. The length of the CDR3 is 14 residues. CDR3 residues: CASSDLRNGDTQYF. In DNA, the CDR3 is TGTGCCAGCAGTGACCTTCGTAACGGGGATACGCAGTATTTT.

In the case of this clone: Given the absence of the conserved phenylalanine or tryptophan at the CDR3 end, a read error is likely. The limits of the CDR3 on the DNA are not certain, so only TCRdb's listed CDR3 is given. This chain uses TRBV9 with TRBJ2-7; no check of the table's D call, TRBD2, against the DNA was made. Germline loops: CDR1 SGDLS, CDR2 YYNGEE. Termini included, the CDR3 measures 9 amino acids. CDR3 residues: CASSVPETR.

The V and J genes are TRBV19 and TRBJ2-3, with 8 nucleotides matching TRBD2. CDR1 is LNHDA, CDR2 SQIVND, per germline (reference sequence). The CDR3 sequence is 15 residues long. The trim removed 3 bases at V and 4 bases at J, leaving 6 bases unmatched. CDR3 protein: CASSMKPSGPDTQYF. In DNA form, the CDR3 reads TGTGCCAGTAGTATGAAGCCTAGCGGGCCAGATACGCAGTATTTT. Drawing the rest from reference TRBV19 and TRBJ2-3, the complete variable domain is DGGITQSPKYLFRKEGQNVTLSCEQNLNHDAMYWYRQDPGQGLRLIYYSQIVNDFQKGDIAEGYSVSREKKESFPLTVTSAQKNPTAFYLCASSMKPSGPDTQYFGPGTRLTVL.

CDR3 bases: TGTGCCAGCAGCCAAGGAATAGCGGGGGCCTACAATGAGCAGTTCTTC. Amino acids: CASSQGIAGAYNEQFF. The J gene is TRBJ2-1, the V gene TRBV4-2; 9 bases line up with TRBD2. The length of the CDR3 is 16 residues. CDR1 LGHNA and CDR2 YNFKEQ come from the germline V gene. J gave up 2 bases and V 1 base, and 3 bases lay outside the gene matches.

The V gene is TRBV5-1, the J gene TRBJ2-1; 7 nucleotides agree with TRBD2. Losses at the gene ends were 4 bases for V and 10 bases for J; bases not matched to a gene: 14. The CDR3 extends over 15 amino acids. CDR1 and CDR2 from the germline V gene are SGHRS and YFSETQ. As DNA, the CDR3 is TGCGCCAGCAGCCCTCAGTGGGAAAATAGCGGGGAGCAGTTCTTC. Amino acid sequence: CASSPQWENSGEQFF. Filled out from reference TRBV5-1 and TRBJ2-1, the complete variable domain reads KAGVTQTPRYLIKTRGQQVTLSCSPISGHRSVSWYQQTPGQGLQFLFEYFSETQRNKGNFPGRFSGRQFSNSRSEMNVSTLELGDSALYLCASSPQWENSGEQFFGPGTRLTVL.

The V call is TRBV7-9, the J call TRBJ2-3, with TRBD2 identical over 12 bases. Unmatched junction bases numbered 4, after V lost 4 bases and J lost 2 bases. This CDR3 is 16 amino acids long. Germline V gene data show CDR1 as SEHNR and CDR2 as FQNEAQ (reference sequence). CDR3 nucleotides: TGTGCCAGCAGCTCCAGACTAGCGGGGGCCACAGATACGCAGTATTTT. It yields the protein CASSSRLAGATDTQYF.

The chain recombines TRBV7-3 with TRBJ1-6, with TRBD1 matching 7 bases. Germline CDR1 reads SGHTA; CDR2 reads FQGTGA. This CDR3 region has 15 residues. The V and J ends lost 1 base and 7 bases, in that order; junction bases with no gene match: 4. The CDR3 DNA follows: TGTGCCAGCAGCTTAAGTGGGGGACAGAATTCACCCCTCCACTTT. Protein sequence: CASSLSGGQNSPLHF.

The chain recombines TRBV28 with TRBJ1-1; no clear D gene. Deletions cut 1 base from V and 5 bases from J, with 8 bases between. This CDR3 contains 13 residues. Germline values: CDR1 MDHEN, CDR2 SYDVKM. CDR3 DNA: TGTGCCAGCAGTTTATCCTACAGAACTGAAGCTTTCTTT. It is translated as CASSLSYRTEAFF.

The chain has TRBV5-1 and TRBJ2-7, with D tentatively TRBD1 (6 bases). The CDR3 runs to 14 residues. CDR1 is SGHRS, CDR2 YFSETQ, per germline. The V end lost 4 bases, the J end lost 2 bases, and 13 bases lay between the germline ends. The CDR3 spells CASSGKDRTYEQYF. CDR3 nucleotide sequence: TGCGCCAGCAGCGGAAAGGACAGAACCTACGAGCAGTACTTC.

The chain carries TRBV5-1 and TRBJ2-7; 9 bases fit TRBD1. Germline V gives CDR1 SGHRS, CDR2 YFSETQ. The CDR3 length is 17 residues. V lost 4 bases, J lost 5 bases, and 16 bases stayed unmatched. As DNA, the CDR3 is TGCGCCAGCAGCCCCCTCCCCCCCGGGACAGGGTACAACGAGCAGTACTTC. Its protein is CASSPLPPGTGYNEQYF. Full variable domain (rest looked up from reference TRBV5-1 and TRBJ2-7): KAGVTQTPRYLIKTRGQQVTLSCSPISGHRSVSWYQQTPGQGLQFLFEYFSETQRNKGNFPGRFSGRQFSNSRSEMNVSTLELGDSALYLCASSPLPPGTGYNEQYFGPGTRLTVT.

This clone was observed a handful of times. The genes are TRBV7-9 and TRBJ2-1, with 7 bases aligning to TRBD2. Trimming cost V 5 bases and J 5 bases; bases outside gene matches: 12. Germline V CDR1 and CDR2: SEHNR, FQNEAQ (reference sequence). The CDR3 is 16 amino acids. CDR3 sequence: CASSPITAGINNEQFF. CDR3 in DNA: TGTGCCAGCAGCCCAATTACAGCGGGGATAAACAATGAGCAGTTCTTC.

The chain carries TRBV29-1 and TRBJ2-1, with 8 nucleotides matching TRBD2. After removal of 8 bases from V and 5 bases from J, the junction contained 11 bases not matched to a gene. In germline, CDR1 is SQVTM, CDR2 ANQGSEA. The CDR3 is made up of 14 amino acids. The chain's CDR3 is CSTEGAGVNNEQFF. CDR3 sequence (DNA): TGCAGCACCGAAGGAGCGGGAGTTAACAATGAGCAGTTCTTC.

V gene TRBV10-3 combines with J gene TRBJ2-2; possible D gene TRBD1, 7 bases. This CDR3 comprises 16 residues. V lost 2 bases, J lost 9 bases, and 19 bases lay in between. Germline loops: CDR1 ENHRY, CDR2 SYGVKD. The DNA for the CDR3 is TGTGCCATCAGTGAGCTCCAGGGGGGAAGGTTCCGGGAGCTGTTTTTT. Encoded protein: CAISELQGGRFRELFF.

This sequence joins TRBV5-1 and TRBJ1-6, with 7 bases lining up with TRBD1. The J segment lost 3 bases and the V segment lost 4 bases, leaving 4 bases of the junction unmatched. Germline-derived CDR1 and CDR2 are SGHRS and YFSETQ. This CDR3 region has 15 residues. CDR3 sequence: CASSLGTDYNSPLHF. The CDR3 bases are TGCGCCAGCAGCCTAGGGACAGACTATAATTCACCCCTCCACTTT.

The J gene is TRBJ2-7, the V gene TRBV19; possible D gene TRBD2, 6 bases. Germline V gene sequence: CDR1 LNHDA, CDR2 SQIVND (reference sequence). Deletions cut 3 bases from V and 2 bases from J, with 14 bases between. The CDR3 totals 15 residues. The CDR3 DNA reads TGTGCCAGTAGTATCGACATCGGGGGTCCCTACGAGCAGTACTTC. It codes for CASSIDIGGPYEQYF.

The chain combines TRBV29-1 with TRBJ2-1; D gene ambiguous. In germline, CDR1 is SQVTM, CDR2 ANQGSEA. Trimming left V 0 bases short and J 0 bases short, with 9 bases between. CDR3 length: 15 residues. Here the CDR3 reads CSVEDSWSSYNEQFF. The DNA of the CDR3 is TGCAGCGTTGAAGATAGCTGGAGCTCCTACAATGAGCAGTTCTTC.

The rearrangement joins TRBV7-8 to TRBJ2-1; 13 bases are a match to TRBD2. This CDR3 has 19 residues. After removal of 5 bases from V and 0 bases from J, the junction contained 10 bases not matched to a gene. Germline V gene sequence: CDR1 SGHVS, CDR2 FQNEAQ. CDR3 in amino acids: CASSHPGLAGPSSYNEQFF. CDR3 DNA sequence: TGTGCCAGCAGCCACCCGGGACTAGCGGGGCCTAGCTCCTACAATGAGCAGTTCTTC.